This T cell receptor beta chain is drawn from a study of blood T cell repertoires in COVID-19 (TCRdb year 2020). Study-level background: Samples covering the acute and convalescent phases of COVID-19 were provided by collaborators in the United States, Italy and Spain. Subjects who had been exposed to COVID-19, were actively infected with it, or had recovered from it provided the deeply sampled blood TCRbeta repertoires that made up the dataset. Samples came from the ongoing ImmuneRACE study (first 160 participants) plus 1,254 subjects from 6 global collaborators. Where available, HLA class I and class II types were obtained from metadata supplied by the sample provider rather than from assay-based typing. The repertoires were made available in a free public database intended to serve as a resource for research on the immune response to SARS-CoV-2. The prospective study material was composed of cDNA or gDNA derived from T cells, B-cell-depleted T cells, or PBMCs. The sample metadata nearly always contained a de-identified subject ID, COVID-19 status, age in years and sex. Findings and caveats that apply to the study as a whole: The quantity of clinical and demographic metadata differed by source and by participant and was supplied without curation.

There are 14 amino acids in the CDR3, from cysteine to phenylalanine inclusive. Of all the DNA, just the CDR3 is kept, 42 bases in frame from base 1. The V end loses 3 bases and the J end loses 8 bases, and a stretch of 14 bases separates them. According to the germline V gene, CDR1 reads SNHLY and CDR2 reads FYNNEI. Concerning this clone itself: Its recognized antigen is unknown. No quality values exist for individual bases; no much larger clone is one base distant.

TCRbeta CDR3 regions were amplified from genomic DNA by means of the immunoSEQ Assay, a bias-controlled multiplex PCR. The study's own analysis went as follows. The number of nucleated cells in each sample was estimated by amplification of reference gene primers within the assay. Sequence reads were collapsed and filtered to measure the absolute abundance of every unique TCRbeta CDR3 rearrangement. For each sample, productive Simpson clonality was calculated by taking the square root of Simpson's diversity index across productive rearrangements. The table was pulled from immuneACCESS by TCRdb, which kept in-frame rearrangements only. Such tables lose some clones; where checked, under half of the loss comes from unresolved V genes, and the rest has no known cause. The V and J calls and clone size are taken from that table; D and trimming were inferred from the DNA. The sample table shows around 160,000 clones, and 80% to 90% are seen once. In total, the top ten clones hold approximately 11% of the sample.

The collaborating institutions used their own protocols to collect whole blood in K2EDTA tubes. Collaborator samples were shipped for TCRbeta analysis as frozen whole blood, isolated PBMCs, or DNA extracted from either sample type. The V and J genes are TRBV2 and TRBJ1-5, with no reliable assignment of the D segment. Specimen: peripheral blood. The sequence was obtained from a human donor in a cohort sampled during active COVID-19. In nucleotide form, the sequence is TGTGCCAGCAGTGAGAGACCCCGGGAGGAGCCCCAGCATTTT. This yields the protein CASSERPREEPQHF.